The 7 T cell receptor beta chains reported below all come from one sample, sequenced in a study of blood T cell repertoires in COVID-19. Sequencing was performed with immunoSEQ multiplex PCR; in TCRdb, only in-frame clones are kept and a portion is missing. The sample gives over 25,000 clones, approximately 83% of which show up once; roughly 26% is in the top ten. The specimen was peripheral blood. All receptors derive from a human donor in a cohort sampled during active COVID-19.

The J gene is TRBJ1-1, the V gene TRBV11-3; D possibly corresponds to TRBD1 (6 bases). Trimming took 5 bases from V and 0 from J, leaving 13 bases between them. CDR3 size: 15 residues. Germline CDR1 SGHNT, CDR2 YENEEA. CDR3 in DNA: TGTGCCAGCAGCAGGGGGACCCCGATGAACACTGAAGCTTTCTTT. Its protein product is CASSRGTPMNTEAFF.

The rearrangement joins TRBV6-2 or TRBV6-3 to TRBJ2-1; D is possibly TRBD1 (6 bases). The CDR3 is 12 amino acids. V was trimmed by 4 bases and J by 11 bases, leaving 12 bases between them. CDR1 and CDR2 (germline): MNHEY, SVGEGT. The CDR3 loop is CASSSSGTKQFF. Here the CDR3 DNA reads TGTGCCAGCAGTTCCTCCGGGACAAAGCAGTTCTTC.

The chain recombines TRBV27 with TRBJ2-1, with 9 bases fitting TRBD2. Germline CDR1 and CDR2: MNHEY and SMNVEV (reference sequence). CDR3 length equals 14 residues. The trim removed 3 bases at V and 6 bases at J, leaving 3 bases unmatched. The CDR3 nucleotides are TGTGCCAGCAGTTTTGGCGGGGGGGCCAATGAGCAGTTCTTC. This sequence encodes CASSFGGGANEQFF.

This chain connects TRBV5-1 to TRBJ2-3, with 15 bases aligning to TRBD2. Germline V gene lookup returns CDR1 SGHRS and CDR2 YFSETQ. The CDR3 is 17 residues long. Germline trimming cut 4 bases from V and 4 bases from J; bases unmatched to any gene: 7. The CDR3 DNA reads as TGCGCCAGCAGCGCCTCCGGACTAGCGGGGGGGGCAGATACGCAGTATTTT. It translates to CASSASGLAGGADTQYF.

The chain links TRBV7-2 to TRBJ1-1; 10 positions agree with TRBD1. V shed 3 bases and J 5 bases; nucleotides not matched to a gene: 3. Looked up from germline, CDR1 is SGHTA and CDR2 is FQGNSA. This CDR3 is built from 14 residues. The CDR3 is CASSFRDRGTEAFF. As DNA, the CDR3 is TGTGCCAGCAGCTTCCGGGACAGGGGAACTGAAGCTTTCTTT.

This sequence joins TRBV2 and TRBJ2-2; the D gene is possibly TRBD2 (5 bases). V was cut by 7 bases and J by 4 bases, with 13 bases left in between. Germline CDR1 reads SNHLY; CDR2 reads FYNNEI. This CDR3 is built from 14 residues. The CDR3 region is CASNLGGGTGELFF. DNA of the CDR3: TGTGCCAGCAACTTAGGCGGAGGCACCGGGGAGCTGTTTTTT.

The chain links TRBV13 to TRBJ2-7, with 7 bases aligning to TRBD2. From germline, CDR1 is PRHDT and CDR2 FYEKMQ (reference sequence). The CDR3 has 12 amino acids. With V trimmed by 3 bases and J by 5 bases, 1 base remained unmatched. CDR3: CASSFRGDEQYF. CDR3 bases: TGTGCCAGCAGCTTCCGGGGGGACGAGCAGTACTTC.